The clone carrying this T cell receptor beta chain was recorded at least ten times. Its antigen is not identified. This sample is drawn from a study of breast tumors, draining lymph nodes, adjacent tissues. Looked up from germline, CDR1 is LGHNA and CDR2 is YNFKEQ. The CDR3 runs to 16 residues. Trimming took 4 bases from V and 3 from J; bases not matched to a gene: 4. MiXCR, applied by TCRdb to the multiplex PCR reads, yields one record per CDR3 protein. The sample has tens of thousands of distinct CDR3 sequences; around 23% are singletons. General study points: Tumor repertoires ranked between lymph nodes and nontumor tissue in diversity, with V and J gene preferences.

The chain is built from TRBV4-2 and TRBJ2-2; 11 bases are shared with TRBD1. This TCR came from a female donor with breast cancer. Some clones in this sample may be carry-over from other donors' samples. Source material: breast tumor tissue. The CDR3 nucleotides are TGTGCCAGCAGCCCAGGACAGGGGGCGGACACCGGGGAGCTGTTTTTT. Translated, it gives CASSPGQGADTGELFF.